This is a list of T cell receptor beta chains from one sample in a study of blood T cells in healthy people across ages. TCRdb reprocessed the 5' RACE reads with MiXCR, giving one entry per CDR3 protein. The table shows nearly 800,000 distinct CDR3 sequences, with around 25% occurring only once. These same records also appear under a second study, on T cells of mothers and their children.

Sequences were obtained from blood. The receptors derive from a boy aged 10-17 years in good health. Both conserved end residues are part of each CDR3. Fields, in order: J gene, V gene, D gene, clone size, CDR3 DNA, CDR3 protein. D genes are given only for firm matches. Not all rows give a size; the values are once, few, many and, for expanded clones, a class.

J: TRBJ2-5
V: TRBV21-1
D: NA
size: few
DNA: TGTGCCAGCAGCAAAGGCGCTAGCGGAAATCAAGAGACCCAGTACTTC
CDR3: CASSKGASGNQETQYF

J: TRBJ1-1
V: TRBV6-5
D: TRBD1
size: few
DNA: TGTGCCAGCAGTTACTCGGTGGGACAGTACACTGAAGCTTTCTTT
CDR3: CASSYSVGQYTEAFF

J: TRBJ1-2
V: TRBV29-1
D: NA
size: NA
DNA: TGCAGCGTTGAGACAGAAAACTATGGCTACACCTTC
CDR3: CSVETENYGYTF

J: TRBJ2-5
V: TRBV7-6
D: NA
size: NA
DNA: TGTGCCAGCAGCCTTCACGGGGCGGGAGAGACCCAGTACTTC
CDR3: CASSLHGAGETQYF

J: TRBJ1-3
V: TRBV6-6
D: NA
size: NA
DNA: TGTGCCAGCCTGGCGGGAAACACCATATATTTT
CDR3: CASLAGNTIYF

J: TRBJ2-5
V: TRBV28
D: TRBD2
size: few
DNA: TGTGCCAGCAGTTTTAGGCTAGCGGGACAAGAGACCCAGTACTTC
CDR3: CASSFRLAGQETQYF

J: TRBJ2-2
V: TRBV5-4
D: NA
size: NA
DNA: TGTGCCAGCAGCTTGGGACTTCCCCAAACCCGGAACACCGGGGAGCTGTTTTTT
CDR3: CASSLGLPQTRNTGELFF

J: TRBJ2-6
V: TRBV14
D: NA
size: few
DNA: TGTGCCAGCAGCCAAGACGGCCTGGGTGGGGCCAACGTCCTGACTTTC
CDR3: CASSQDGLGGANVLTF

J: TRBJ2-5
V: TRBV12-3/TRBV12-4
D: NA
size: NA
DNA: TGTGCCAGCAGTTTAGTGACGGGTTTTGAGACCCAGTACTTC
CDR3: CASSLVTGFETQYF

J: TRBJ1-4
V: TRBV4-3
D: NA
size: few
DNA: TGCGCCAGCAGCCAAGAGGGGAATGAAAAACTGTTTTTT
CDR3: CASSQEGNEKLFF

J: TRBJ1-6
V: TRBV20-1
D: TRBD1
size: NA
DNA: TGCAGTGCTAGAGCCGGGACAGGGGCTTCACCCCTCCACTTT
CDR3: CSARAGTGASPLHF

J: TRBJ2-7
V: TRBV7-9
D: TRBD2
size: few
DNA: TGTGCCAGCAGTTCCCTAGCGGAGGGACCCTACGAGCAGTACTTC
CDR3: CASSSLAEGPYEQYF

J: TRBJ2-1
V: TRBV7-8
D: TRBD2
size: few
DNA: TGTGCCAGCAGCCCTTTCCGGGGGGAAATTCACAGGACCTCCTACAATGAGCAGTTCTTC
CDR3: CASSPFRGEIHRTSYNEQFF

J: TRBJ2-1
V: TRBV12-3/TRBV12-4
D: TRBD1
size: once
DNA: TGTGCCAGCAGTTTCCAGGCAGGGGGCGGTGAGCAGTTCTTC
CDR3: CASSFQAGGGEQFF

J: TRBJ1-1
V: TRBV7-3
D: NA
size: NA
DNA: TGTGCCAGCAGCTCGCCGGACACGAACACTGAAGCTTTCTTT
CDR3: CASSSPDTNTEAFF

J: TRBJ1-5
V: TRBV7-2
D: NA
size: few
DNA: TGTGCCAGCAGCTTTCACGGGGATCAGCCCCAGCATTTT
CDR3: CASSFHGDQPQHF

J: TRBJ2-7
V: TRBV20-1
D: TRBD2
size: NA
DNA: TGCAGTGCTAGACCTAGCGGAATAATCTCCTACGAGCAGTACTTC
CDR3: CSARPSGIISYEQYF

J: TRBJ2-7
V: TRBV12-3/TRBV12-4
D: NA
size: NA
DNA: TGTGCCAGCAGCGACGATTCCGAGGAGCAGTACTTC
CDR3: CASSDDSEEQYF

J: TRBJ2-5
V: TRBV29-1
D: NA
size: few
DNA: TGCAGCGTCGGGAATGGGGAGACCCAGTACTTC
CDR3: CSVGNGETQYF

J: TRBJ2-3
V: TRBV7-2
D: NA
size: few
DNA: TGTGCCAGCAGCCCCAGGGAGTTCACAGATACGCAGTATTTT
CDR3: CASSPREFTDTQYF

J: TRBJ1-4
V: TRBV12-3/TRBV12-4
D: TRBD1
size: NA
DNA: TGTGCCAGCAGCCCGACAGGGAGGGGTGCGGCTAATGAAAAACTGTTTTTT
CDR3: CASSPTGRGAANEKLFF